This entry describes one T cell receptor (beta chain). Its specific antigen is unknown. No base quality information exists; no much larger clone differs at one position. Library creation used the immunoSEQ multiplex PCR assay. Held by TCRdb, this immuneACCESS table contains in-frame sequences only and omits some clones. Under half of the omission traces to an unresolved V gene where checked; the cause of the rest is unknown. The sample profile shows about 730,000 clones; approximately 85% of them were found once. The ten largest account for 0.0095% to 0.013% of the sample. V is cut by 2 bases and J by 7 bases, and the space between the germline ends is 23 bases. Taken from cysteine to phenylalanine, the CDR3 has 18 residues. The DNA shown is the 54-base CDR3, in frame from base 1. Per the germline V gene (reference sequence), SEHNR is the CDR1 and FQNEAQ is the CDR2. The data belong to a study of shared T cell receptors in the human thymus (dated by TCRdb to about 2021). At the level of the whole study: The study investigated the way shared, self-reactive T-cell receptor alpha chains are produced in the human thymus.

This sample was shared with a second study, whose subject was human thymus T cells. As the second publication notes: The donors were immunologically healthy infants in Finland who had open corrective cardiac surgery for congenital heart defects. Thymus tissue was obtained as surgical resects removed during corrective cardiac surgery. V and J gene segment usage appeared biased in both thymic and peripheral blood repertoires. The related research found that thymic TCR repertoires overlapped highly between unrelated individuals. The study described the TCR alpha and beta repertoires in about eight infant thymus samples and a few matching peripheral blood samples. Donor ages ranged from roughly 6 to 250 days, and the cohort comprised 5 to 7 male and a couple of female infants. Thymocytes were mechanically released from the tissue and were stored as pellets of about 9.5-33 million cells at -70 degrees C. A QIAsymphony instrument was used to extract genomic DNA from the frozen cell pellets. The immunoSEQ multiplex PCR assay was used to amplify the TCRB and TCRAD loci from a standardized quantity of quality-controlled genomic DNA. The amplicons spanned the V(D)J region and were long enough to cover the CDR3 and allow V and J genes to be identified. Through the commercial immunoSEQ service, the amplicons were sequenced on an Illumina platform. Primer bias and sequencing errors were corrected as previously described, and TCRAD and TCRB were defined on the basis of the IMGT database. Analysis of the repertoires was done with immunoSEQ Analyzer 3.0 and VDJTools and included basic statistics, V/J segment usage, diversity estimates, rarefaction and pairwise overlap. Diversity was estimated with Chao1, ChaoE, Efron-Thisted, Shannon and inverse Simpson indices, and also on datasets down-sampled to the smallest sample. For repertoire overlap, CDR3 nucleotide sequence, V gene and J gene had to match strictly, and clustering was done by Jaccard-based multidimensional scaling. Thymus samples yielded on average approximately 860,000 unique TCRB clonotypes, compared with 70,000 to 85,000 from blood samples.

The chain links TRBV7-9 with TRBJ1-4; 5 matching bases give a weak D call of TRBD1. Source material: thymocytes. This sequence was found in a girl under two years old with a congenital heart defect. Donor details come from another sample of the same person, matched by shared clones. The CDR3 protein sequence reads: CASSLPTVRGGLTEKLFF. The nucleotide sequence reads as follows: TGTGCCAGCAGCTTACCGACGGTCCGCGGGGGACTAACTGAAAAACTGTTTTTT.